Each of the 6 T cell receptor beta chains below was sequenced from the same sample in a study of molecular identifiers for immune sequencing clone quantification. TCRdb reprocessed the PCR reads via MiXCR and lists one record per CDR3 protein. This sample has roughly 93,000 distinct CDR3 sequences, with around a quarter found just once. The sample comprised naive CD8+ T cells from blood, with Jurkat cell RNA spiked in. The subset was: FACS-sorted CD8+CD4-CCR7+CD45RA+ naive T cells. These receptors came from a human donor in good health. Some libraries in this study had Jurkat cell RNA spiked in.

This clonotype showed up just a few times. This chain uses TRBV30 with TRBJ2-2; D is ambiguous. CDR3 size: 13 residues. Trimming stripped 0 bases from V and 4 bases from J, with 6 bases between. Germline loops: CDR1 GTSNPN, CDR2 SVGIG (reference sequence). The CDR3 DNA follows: TGTGCCTGGAGTGTGGGCGTCACCGGGGAGCTGTTTTTT. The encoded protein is CAWSVGVTGELFF.

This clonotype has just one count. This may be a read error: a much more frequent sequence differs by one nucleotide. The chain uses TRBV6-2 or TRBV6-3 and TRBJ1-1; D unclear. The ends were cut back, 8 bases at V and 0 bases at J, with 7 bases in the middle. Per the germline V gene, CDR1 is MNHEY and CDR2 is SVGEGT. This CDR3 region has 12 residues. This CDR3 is CASGSLNTEAFF. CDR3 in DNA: TGTGCCAGCGGTTCCCTGAACACTGAAGCTTTCTTT.

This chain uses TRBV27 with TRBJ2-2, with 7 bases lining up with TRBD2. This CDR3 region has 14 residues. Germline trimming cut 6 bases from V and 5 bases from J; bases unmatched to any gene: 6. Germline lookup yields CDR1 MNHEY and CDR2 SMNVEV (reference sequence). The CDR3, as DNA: TGTGCCAGCAGATGGACTAGTTCGACCGGGGAGCTGTTTTTT. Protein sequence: CASRWTSSTGELFF.

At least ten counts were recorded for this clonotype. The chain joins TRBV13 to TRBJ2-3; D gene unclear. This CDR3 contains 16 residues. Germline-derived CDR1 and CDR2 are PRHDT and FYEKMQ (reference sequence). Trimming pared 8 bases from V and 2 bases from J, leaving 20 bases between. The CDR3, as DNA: TGTGCCAGCTCCGTGGGTTTGGTGATAGACACAGATACGCAGTATTTT. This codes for CASSVGLVIDTDTQYF.

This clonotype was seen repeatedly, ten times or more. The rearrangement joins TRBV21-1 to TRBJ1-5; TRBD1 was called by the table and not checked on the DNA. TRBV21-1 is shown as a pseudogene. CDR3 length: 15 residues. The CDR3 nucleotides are TGTGCCAGCAGCCGCAGGGGGCCTGGCAATCAGCCCCAGCATTTT. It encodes CASSRRGPGNQPQHF.

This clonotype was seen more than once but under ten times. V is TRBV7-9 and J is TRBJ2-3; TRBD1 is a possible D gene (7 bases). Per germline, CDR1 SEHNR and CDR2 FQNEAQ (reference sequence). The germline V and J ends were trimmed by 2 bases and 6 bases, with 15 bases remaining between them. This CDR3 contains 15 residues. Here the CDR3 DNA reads TGTGCCAGCAGCTTACAGGGGGGAGGTCTTGATACGCAGTATTTT. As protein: CASSLQGGGLDTQYF.